This is a list of T cell receptor beta chains from one sample in a study of blood T cell repertoires in COVID-19. The method was immunoSEQ multiplex PCR; TCRdb's version includes in-frame clones alone and lacks a portion of them. This table has roughly 200,000 clones, 86% appearing once. The sequencing input was PBMCs or T cells enriched from blood (not recorded which). The receptors here all came from a woman in her 30s who had been exposed to COVID-19. Both conserved end residues are part of each CDR3. D genes are given only for firm matches. Where a row states a size, it is once, few, many or the class of an expanded clone; other rows omit it.

d_gene | j_gene | abundance | v_gene | CDR3nt | CDR3aa
TRBD1 | TRBJ1-2 | NA | TRBV10-3 | TGTGCCATCAGTGAAGAGACAGGGAGCAGTGGCTACACCTTC | CAISEETGSSGYTF
NA | TRBJ2-1 | NA | TRBV11-2 | TGTGCCAGCAGCTTAGGAGCCGACCCGAGGGTCAATGAGCAGTTCTTC | CASSLGADPRVNEQFF
TRBD2 | TRBJ2-1 | NA | TRBV6-2/TRBV6-3 | TGTGCCAGCAGTTCCGATCTAGCGGGGGTCTTAGATGAGCAGTTCTTC | CASSSDLAGVLDEQFF
NA | TRBJ2-7 | once | TRBV14 | TGTGCCAGCAGCCAAGAACTTAGATCTTACGAGCAGTACTTC | CASSQELRSYEQYF
NA | TRBJ1-4 | NA | TRBV7-8 | TGTGCCAGCAGCTTAAAGCTATGGCAGGGCCAAGATAATAATGAAAAACTGTTTTTT | CASSLKLWQGQDNNEKLFF
NA | TRBJ1-2 | NA | TRBV6-5 | TGTGCCAGCAGGACAGGAAAGTATGGCTACACCTTC | CASRTGKYGYTF
NA | TRBJ1-1 | NA | TRBV5-1 | TGCGCCAGCAGCTCCCGGGCGGAGGGTACTGAAGCTTTCTTT | CASSSRAEGTEAFF
NA | TRBJ1-5 | few | TRBV5-6 | TGTGCCAGCAGCTTGGCGTCGGCAGGGAGCAATCAGCCCCAGCATTTT | CASSLASAGSNQPQHF
NA | TRBJ1-4 | NA | TRBV4-1 | TGCGCCAGCAGCCAGACCGGAGGCCTCAGTGAAAAACTGTTTTTT | CASSQTGGLSEKLFF
TRBD2 | TRBJ2-1 | NA | TRBV27 | TGTGCCAGCAGGCTAGCGGGGGGGCCGAATGAGCAGTTCTTC | CASRLAGGPNEQFF
NA | TRBJ1-2 | NA | TRBV5-1 | TGCGCCAGCAGCTTCTGGGGGGTTGATGGCTACACCTTC | CASSFWGVDGYTF
NA | TRBJ1-2 | NA | TRBV5-1 | TGCGCCAGCAGCCCCGAGACAGGCTATGGCTACACCTTC | CASSPETGYGYTF
TRBD2 | TRBJ2-6 | NA | TRBV5-1 | TGCGCCAGCAGCTCGGGACTAAGCGGGTCCCGGGTCAACGTCCTGACTTTC | CASSSGLSGSRVNVLTF
NA | TRBJ1-1 | NA | TRBV18 | TGTGCCAGCTCACCTCGATCGGGAGGCACTGAAGCTTTCTTT | CASSPRSGGTEAFF
NA | TRBJ1-3 | NA | TRBV13 | TGTGCCAGCAGCTTCGGGGGGGGCGCTGGAAACACCATATATTTT | CASSFGGGAGNTIYF
NA | TRBJ1-6 | NA | TRBV6-1 | TGTGCCAGCAGTGAAGCAAGGGCAGGGGAAGTTTATAATTCACCCCTCCACTTT | CASSEARAGEVYNSPLHF
TRBD1 | TRBJ1-3 | NA | TRBV24-1 | TGTGCCACCAGTGATGGGGGACAGGGCGGTGGAAACACCATATATTTT | CATSDGGQGGGNTIYF
NA | TRBJ2-7 | NA | TRBV4-1 | TGCGCCAGCAGCCAAGATAGAGGCTCCTACGAGCAGTACTTC | CASSQDRGSYEQYF
TRBD1 | TRBJ1-1 | NA | TRBV3-1/TRBV3-2 | TGTGCCAGCAGCCAAGGCCCGACAGGGTTGAACACTGAAGCTTTCTTT | CASSQGPTGLNTEAFF
NA | TRBJ2-7 | NA | TRBV3-1/TRBV3-2 | TGTGCCAGCAGCCGTCGACAGAGCTCCTACGAGCAGTACTTC | CASSRRQSSYEQYF
TRBD1 | TRBJ1-3 | NA | TRBV6-6 | TGTGCCAGCAGTCTACAGGGGGCGCAGGGAAACACCATATATTTT | CASSLQGAQGNTIYF
NA | TRBJ1-5 | NA | TRBV7-2 | TGTGCCAGCAGCTTAGGGCCAGGCCTTAATCAGCCCCAGCATTTT | CASSLGPGLNQPQHF
TRBD1 | TRBJ1-4 | NA | TRBV27 | TGTGCCAGCAGTACACTACAGGGGTTAAGAGGTGAAAAACTGTTTTTT | CASSTLQGLRGEKLFF
TRBD1 | TRBJ1-1 | NA | TRBV27 | TGTGCCAGCAGGGTTAACAGGGGGCTGGATGAGTACACTGAAGCTTTCTTT | CASRVNRGLDEYTEAFF
TRBD1 | TRBJ2-7 | few | TRBV18 | TGTGCCAGCTCACTAAGGACAGGGAGCGACGAGCAGTACTTC | CASSLRTGSDEQYF
NA | TRBJ2-1 | NA | TRBV4-2 | TGTGCCAGCAGCCAAGTCTTAGTGGTTGAGCAGTTCTTC | CASSQVLVVEQFF
NA | TRBJ1-4 | NA | TRBV12-2 | TGTGCAAGTCGCTCCCCCATCATAACAGGGGCGAATGAAAAACTGTTTTTT | CASRSPIITGANEKLFF
TRBD1 | TRBJ2-3 | NA | TRBV5-1 | TGCGCCAGCAGCAGAACCCTATCTCCGGGACAGAAAGTCACAGATACGCAGTATTTT | CASSRTLSPGQKVTDTQYF
NA | TRBJ1-5 | NA | TRBV10-3 | TGTGCCATCAGTGAAGCAGGGGATCAGCCCCAGCATTTT | CAISEAGDQPQHF
NA | TRBJ2-1 | NA | TRBV24-1 | TGTGCCACCAGTGACCCGGACACAAGCTCCTACAATGAGCAGTTCTTC | CATSDPDTSSYNEQFF